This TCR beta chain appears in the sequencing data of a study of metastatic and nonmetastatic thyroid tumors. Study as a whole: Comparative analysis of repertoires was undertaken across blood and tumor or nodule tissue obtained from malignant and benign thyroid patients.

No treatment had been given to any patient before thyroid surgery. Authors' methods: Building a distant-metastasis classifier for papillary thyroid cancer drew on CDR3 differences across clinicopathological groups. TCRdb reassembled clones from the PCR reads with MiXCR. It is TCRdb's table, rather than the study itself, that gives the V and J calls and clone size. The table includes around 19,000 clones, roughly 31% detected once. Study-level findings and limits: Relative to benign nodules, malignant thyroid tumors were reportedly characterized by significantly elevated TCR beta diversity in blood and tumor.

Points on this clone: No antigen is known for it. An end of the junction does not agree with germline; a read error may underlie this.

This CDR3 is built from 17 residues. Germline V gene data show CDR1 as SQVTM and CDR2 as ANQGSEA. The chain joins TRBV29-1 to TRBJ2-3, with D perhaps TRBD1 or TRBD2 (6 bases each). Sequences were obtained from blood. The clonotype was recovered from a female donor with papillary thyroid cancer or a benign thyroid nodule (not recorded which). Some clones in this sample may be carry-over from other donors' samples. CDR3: CSIEGGQGLIVTGTQYF. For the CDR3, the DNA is TGCAGCATTGAAGGGGGGCAGGGGTTAATAGTTACAGGTACGCAGTATTTT.